This record concerns one TCR beta chain sequence. Generated by immunoSEQ multiplex PCR, the TCRdb table keeps only in-frame clones and is missing some. The top ten hold roughly 24% of the sample, which has approximately 720,000 clones, around 90% seen once. These data come from a study of shared clonotypes between healthy human individuals. As defined, naive CD8 cells were CD45RO-negative and positively selected for CCR7, with terminally differentiated effector memory CD45RA+ cells excluded. V gave up 3 bases and J gave up 11 bases, with 16 bases separating them. The germline gives CDR1 SNHLY, CDR2 FYNNEI. The CDR3 extends over 14 amino acids.

This sequence joins TRBV2 and TRBJ2-2, with D uncertain. This TCR was recovered from a man aged 25 to 40 in good health. The sample comprised naive CD8+ T cells sorted from blood. In nucleotides, the CDR3 is TGTGCCAGCAGTGATTACTTGAAGATCGAAGAGCTGTTTTTT. Amino acids: CASSDYLKIEELFF.